What follows describes a single TCR beta chain. Its cognate antigen has yet to be identified. Base qualities were left out, and no much larger clone turns up one base away. Library prep was done by the immunoSEQ multiplex PCR assay. On the study's bioinformatics: To diagnose cytomegalovirus status from the catalog of TCR beta chain sequences, a statistical classification framework was built. TCRdb's version of the immuneACCESS table is confined to in-frame rearrangements and falls short of the full clone set. An unresolved V gene accounts for under half of the shortfall where checked; the remainder is of unknown origin. That table is the source of V, J and clone size, and D and trimming were worked out from the DNA. Here the sample has 100,000 to 150,000 clones; 85% to 90% occur a single time. In total, the top ten clones hold 1.5% to 2% of the sample. The data belong to a study of cytomegalovirus exposure and HLA in healthy donors (dated by TCRdb to between 2016 and 2019). The study in broad terms: According to a later analysis, one platform produced both the 120 validation repertoires and the 666 repertoires of the first cohort. The study aimed to test whether signatures of past pathogen exposure could be identified by cataloging public T cell receptors. In addition to the first cohort of 666 subjects, a separate validation cohort of 130 or so different subjects was used. The study combined high-throughput TCR immunosequencing, statistical association of individual TCRs with disease status, and machine learning to predict cytomegalovirus infection status.

The donors were included in the validation cohort of 130 or so subjects, a group kept apart from the 666-subject first cohort. For CDR1 and CDR2, the germline V gene lists SGHNT and YENEEA. There are 13 amino acids in the CDR3, from cysteine to phenylalanine inclusive. The sequence is cut down to CDR3 DNA, 39 bases in frame from base 1. Trimming at the junction amounts to 6 bases on V and 0 bases on J, and the germline ends lie 8 bases apart. General study outcomes and caveats: According to the authors, the approach could potentially be generalized to other disease states and immunological phenotypes. A later analysis lacked HLA typing for the validation cohort, so it scored co-occurrence in that cohort across all 120 repertoires. In both the original and validation cohorts, the classifier was reported to diagnose cytomegalovirus status with high specificity and sensitivity. In a later analysis, TCRs clustered in the first cohort were found to also tend to co-occur in the roughly 130 validation repertoires, with about 94% of cluster scores above 0. While some public TCRs were present in many individuals, most TCR sequences turned up only very rarely across donors. In vitro tests confirmed that a few of the cytomegalovirus-associated TCR beta chains recognize cytomegalovirus antigens. A total of fewer than 200 TCR beta chains were listed by the study as associated with cytomegalovirus.

This receptor was identified in a woman between 18 and 29 years old in good health and CMV-seronegative. The chain was built from TRBV11-3 and TRBJ1-1, with TRBD1 tentatively as D gene (6 bases match). The specimen was PBMCs. The sequenced DNA: TGTGCCAGCAGTGACAGGCTGAACACTGAAGCTTTCTTT. The translation is CASSDRLNTEAFF.